This TCR beta chain was captured in a study of T cells in tumors after PD-1 blockade. Using immunoSEQ multiplex PCR, the repertoire was profiled, and TCRdb retains in-frame clones only, with some absent. The data contain around 45,000 clones, roughly 73% of them singletons. This clone was counted between two and nine times. Material: PBMCs, obtained before anti-PD-1 treatment. This TCR was sampled from a human donor with basal cell carcinoma.

Here the CDR3 reads CASGRGVPTGELFF. CDR3 nucleotides: TGTGCCAGCGGGCGGGGGGTCCCCACCGGGGAGCTGTTTTTT. This rearrangement joins TRBV2 to TRBJ2-2; 8 nucleotides align to TRBD2. The CDR3 sequence is 14 residues long. The J segment lost 4 bases and the V segment lost 8 bases, leaving 6 bases of the junction unmatched. CDR1 is SNHLY, CDR2 FYNNEI, per germline.